This TCR beta chain was identified during a study of blood T cells in healthy people across ages. Through a sample-barcoded 5' primer and a J-beta primer mix, a second PCR was run for 7 to 11 cycles. TCRdb called the 5' RACE reads again in MiXCR, with one record for every CDR3 protein. Of approximately 600,000 distinct CDR3 sequences in the sample, 58% are singletons; the top ten hold around 37%. Study-wide results and limits: Strong correlation linked observed beta diversity and percent naive T cells. No one knew whether donors had CMV, which possibly confounded expanded clonotype changes. Fewer expanded clones and more diversity marked long-lived versus aged donors.

About this clonotype itself: The antigen is unknown.

Each donor supplied 7.5 to 10 milliliters of peripheral blood. The sequence was obtained from a man between 60 and 75 years old in good health. Sequenced: blood.

CDR3 sequence: CASSWGQGSTDTQYF. CDR3 DNA: TGTGCCAGCAGTTGGGGACAAGGTAGCACAGATACGCAGTATTTT. V and J are TRBV12-3 or TRBV12-4 and TRBJ2-3; tentatively, D is TRBD1 (6 bases). V lost 4 bases and J 0 bases, leaving 11 bases between the germline ends. This CDR3 comprises 15 residues.